Sequencing of this TCR beta chain was carried out in a study of spatial heterogeneity in lung cancer. For the study at large: The donors, fewer than 90 patients with untreated early-stage non-small cell lung cancer, provided the samples. Sequencing covered available follow-up PBMC samples collected a median of around two years after resection.

MiXCR, run by TCRdb on the 5' RACE reads, gives a single entry per CDR3 protein. This table has around 41,000 distinct CDR3 sequences, 20% to 25% appearing once. Time point noted: blood at routine non-recurrence follow-up after resection. The TCR comes from a female donor with early-stage non-small cell lung cancer. The starting material was PBMCs, obtained at follow-up.

As DNA, the CDR3 is TGTGCCAGCAGCCCTTCCTCAACAGGGGGCGAAGCTTTCTTT. Translation gives CASSPSSTGGEAFF. The chain carries TRBV7-3 and TRBJ1-1, with 9 nucleotides matching TRBD1. The germline gives CDR1 SGHTA, CDR2 FQGTGA. V gave up 5 bases and J gave up 8 bases; unmatched junction bases: 9. This CDR3 has 14 amino acids.